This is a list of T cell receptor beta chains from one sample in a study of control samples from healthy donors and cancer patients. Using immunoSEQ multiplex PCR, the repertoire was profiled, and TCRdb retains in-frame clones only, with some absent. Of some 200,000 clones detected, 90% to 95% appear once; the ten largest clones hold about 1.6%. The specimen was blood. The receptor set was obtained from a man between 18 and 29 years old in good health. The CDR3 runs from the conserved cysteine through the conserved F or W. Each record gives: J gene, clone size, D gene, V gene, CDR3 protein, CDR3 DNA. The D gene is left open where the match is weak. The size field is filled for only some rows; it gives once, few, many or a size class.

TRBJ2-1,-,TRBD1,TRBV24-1,CATEQGALGQFF,TGTGCCACCGAACAGGGGGCGCTTGGGCAGTTCTTC
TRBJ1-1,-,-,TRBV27,CASRAHRDLSDTEAFF,TGTGCCAGCAGAGCCCACAGGGATCTGAGCGACACTGAAGCTTTCTTT
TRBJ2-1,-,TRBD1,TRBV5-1,CASSPYRDRGGDEQFF,TGCGCCAGCAGCCCGTACCGGGACAGGGGCGGGGATGAGCAGTTCTTC
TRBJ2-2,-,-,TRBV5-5,CASSLAGADTGELFF,TGTGCCAGCAGCTTGGCAGGGGCTGACACCGGGGAGCTGTTTTTT
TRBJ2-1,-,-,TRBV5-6,CASSVLGVEQFF,TGTGCCAGCAGCGTTCTTGGGGTCGAGCAGTTCTTC
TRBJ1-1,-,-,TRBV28,CASRFRQTLNTEAFF,TGTGCCAGCAGATTTCGACAGACATTGAACACTGAAGCTTTCTTT
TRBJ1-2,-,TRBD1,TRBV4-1,CASRFKQGNSPYGYTF,TGCGCCAGCAGATTTAAACAGGGGAACTCGCCTTATGGCTACACCTTC
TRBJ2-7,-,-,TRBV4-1,CASSQVGGLRYEDYEQYF,TGCGCCAGCAGCCAAGTGGGGGGGCTCAGGTACGAAGACTACGAGCAGTACTTC
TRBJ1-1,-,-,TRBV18,CASGEGSANTEAFF,TGTGCCAGCGGAGAGGGGAGCGCAAACACTGAAGCTTTCTTT
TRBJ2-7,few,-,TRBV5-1,CASSLLDGSYEQYF,TGCGCCAGCAGCTTATTGGACGGCTCCTACGAGCAGTACTTC
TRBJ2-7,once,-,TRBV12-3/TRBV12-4,CASSLDRPYEQYF,TGTGCCAGCAGTTTAGACAGACCCTACGAGCAGTACTTC
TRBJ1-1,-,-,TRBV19,CASSYTTGTEAFF,TGTGCCAGTAGTTATACTACGGGCACTGAAGCTTTCTTT
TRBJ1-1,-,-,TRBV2,CASRGTDLGVTFF,TGTGCCAGCAGGGGGACCGACCTAGGGGTAACTTTCTTT
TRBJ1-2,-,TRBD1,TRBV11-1,CASSSGTGDDGYTF,TGTGCCAGCAGCTCGGGGACAGGGGATGATGGCTACACCTTC
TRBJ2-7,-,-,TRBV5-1,CASSSGGHEQYF,TGCGCCAGCAGCTCCGGCGGGCACGAGCAGTACTTC
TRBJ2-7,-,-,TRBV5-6,CASSLMGSYEQYF,TGTGCCAGCAGCTTGATGGGTTCCTACGAGCAGTACTTC
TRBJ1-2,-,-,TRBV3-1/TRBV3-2,CASSQDRRGGGYTF,TGTGCCAGCAGCCAAGATCGCAGGGGCGGTGGCTACACCTTC
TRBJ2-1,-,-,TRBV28,CASRSVLEGRQFF,TGTGCCAGCAGATCGGTGTTGGAGGGGCGGCAGTTCTTC
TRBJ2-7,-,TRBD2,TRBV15,CATSRGGGWGRDEQYF,TGTGCCACCAGCAGAGGCGGGGGTTGGGGTCGCGACGAGCAGTACTTC
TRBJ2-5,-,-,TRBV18,CASSRAGASLETQYF,TGTGCCAGCTCACGGGCGGGGGCCTCTTTAGAGACCCAGTACTTC
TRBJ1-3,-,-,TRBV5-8,CASSLAGSGNTIYF,TGTGCCAGCAGCTTGGCCGGGTCCGGAAACACCATATATTTT
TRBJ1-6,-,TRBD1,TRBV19,CASQDRMNSPLHF,TGTGCCAGTCAGGACAGGATGAATTCACCCCTCCACTTT
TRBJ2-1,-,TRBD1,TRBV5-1,CASNTRGQGNYNEQFF,TGCGCCAGCAACACTAGGGGACAGGGAAACTACAATGAGCAGTTCTTC
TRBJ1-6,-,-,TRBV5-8,CASSLGEQSNSPLHF,TGTGCCAGCAGCTTGGGGGAACAGAGTAATTCACCCCTCCACTTT
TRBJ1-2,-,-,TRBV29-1,CSVERAGANYGYTF,TGCAGCGTTGAGAGGGCAGGGGCTAACTATGGCTACACCTTC
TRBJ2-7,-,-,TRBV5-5,CASSFGGHSSYEQYF,TGTGCCAGCAGCTTTGGAGGCCATAGCTCCTACGAGCAGTACTTC
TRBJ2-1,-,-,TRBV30,CAWGGDNEQFF,TGTGCCTGGGGGGGCGACAATGAGCAGTTCTTC
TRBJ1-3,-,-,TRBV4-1,CASSQTGRGGNTIYF,TGCGCCAGCAGCCAGACGGGCAGGGGTGGAAACACCATATATTTT
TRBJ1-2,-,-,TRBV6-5,CASSYRGAPERSGYTF,TGTGCCAGCAGTTACAGGGGGGCCCCCGAAAGGTCTGGCTACACCTTC